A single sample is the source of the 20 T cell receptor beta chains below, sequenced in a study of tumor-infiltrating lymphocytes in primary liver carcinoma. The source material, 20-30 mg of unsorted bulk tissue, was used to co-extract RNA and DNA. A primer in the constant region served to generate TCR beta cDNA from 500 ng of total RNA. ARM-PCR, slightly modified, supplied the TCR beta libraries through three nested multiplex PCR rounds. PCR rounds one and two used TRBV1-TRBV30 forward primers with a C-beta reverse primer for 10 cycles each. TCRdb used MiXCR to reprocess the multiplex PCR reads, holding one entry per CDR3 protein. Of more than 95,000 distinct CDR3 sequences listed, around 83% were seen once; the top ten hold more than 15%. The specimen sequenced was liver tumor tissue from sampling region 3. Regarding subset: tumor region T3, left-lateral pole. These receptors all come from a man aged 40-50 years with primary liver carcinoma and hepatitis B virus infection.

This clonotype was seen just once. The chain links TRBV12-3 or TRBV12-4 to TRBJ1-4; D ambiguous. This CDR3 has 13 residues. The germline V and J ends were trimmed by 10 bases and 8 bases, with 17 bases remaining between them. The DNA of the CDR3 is TGTGCCAACAGCTTGTTGTGGAACGAAAAACTGTTTTTT. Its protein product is CANSLLWNEKLFF.

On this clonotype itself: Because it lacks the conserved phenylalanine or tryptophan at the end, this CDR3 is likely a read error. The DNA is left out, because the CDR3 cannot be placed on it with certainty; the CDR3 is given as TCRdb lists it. CDR3 loop: CASSQGAAGANVPTL. The chain is built from TRBV14 and TRBJ2-6. The CDR3 numbers 15 amino acids, ends counted. Per the germline V gene, CDR1 is SGHDN and CDR2 is FVKESK.

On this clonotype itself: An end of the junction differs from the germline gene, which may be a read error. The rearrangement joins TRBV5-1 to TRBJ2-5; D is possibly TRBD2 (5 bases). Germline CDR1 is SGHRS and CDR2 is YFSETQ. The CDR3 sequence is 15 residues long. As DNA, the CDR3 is TGCGCCAGCAGCTTAGCGGCTAGCTCGGAAGAGATCCAGTACTTC. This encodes CASSLAASSEEIQYF.

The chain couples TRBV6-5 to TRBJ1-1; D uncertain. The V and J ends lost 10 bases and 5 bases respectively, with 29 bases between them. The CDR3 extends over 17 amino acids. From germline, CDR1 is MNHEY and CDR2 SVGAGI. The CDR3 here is CATSLNVGPRVRTEAFF. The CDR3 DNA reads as TGTGCCACCAGCCTAAACGTCGGGCCTAGGGTAAGGACTGAAGCTTTCTTT.

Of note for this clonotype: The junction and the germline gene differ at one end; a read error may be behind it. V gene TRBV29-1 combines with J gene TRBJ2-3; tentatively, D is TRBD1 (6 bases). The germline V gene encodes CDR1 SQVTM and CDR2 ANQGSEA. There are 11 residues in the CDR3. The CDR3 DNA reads TGTGGCTTTGGGGGCACAGATTCGCATTATTTT. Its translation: CGFGGTDSHYF.

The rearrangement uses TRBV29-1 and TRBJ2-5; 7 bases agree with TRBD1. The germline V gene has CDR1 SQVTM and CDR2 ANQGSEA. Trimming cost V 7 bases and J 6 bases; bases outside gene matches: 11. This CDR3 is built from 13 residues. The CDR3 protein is CSGKGADSKTQYF. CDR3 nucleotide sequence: TGCAGCGGCAAGGGGGCGGATTCTAAGACCCAGTACTTC.

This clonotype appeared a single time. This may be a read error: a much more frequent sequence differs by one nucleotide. The CDR3 sequence is CATRDVSGSSYNEQFF. CDR3 nucleotide sequence: TGTGCCACCAGAGACGTTAGCGGGAGCTCCTACAATGAGCAGTTCTTC. V and J are TRBV24-1 and TRBJ2-1; 9 nucleotides agree with TRBD2. The germline V gene has CDR1 KGHDR and CDR2 SFDVKD. J gave up 0 bases and V 7 bases, and 6 bases lay outside the gene matches. This CDR3 comprises 16 residues.

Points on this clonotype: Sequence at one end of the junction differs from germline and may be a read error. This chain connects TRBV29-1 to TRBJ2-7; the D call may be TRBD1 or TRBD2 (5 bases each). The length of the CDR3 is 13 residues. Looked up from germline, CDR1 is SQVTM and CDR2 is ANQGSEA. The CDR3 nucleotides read TGCATCGTTGCCGGGACCCCCCCCTACGAGCAGTACTTC. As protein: CIVAGTPPYEQYF.

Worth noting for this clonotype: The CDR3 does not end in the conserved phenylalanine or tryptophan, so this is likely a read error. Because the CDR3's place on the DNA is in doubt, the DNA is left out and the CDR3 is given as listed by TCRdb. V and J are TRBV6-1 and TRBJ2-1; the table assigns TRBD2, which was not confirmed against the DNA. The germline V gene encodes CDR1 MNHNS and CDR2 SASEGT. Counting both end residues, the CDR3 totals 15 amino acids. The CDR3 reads CASSYRLTGDNEQSL.

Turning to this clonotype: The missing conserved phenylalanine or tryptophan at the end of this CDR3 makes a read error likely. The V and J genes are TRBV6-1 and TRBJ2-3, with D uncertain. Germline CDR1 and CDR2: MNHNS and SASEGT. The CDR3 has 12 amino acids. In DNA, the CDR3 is TGTGCCAGTAAGCCCAGCACAGATACACAGTATTTG. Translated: CASKPSTDTQYL.

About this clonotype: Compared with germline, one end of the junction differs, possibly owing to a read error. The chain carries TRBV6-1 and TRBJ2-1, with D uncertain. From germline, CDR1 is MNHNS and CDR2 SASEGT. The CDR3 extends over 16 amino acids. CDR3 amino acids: CATSRKGSGDCNEQFF. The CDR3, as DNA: TGTGCCACCAGTCGAAAGGGAAGTGGGGATTGCAATGAGCAGTTCTTC.

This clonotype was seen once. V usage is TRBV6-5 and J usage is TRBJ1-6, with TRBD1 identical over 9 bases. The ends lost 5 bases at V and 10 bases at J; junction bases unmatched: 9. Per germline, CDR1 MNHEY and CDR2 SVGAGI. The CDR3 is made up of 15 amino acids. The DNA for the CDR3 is TGTGCCAGCAGTAGAGACACAGGGGGCAGCTCACCCCTCCACTTT. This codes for CASSRDTGGSSPLHF.

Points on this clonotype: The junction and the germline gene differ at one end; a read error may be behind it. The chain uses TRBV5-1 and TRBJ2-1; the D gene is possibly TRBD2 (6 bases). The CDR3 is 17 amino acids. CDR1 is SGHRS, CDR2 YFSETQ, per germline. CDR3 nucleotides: TGCGCCAACAGCCCCCACTGTATAGCGAGACTAGACAATGAGCAGTTCTTC. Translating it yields CANSPHCIARLDNEQFF.

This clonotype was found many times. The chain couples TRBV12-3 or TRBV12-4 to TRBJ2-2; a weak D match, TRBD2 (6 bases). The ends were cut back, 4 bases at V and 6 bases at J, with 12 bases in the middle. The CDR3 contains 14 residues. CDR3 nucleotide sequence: TGTGCCAGCAGTTGGGGGAGGCACGCCGGGGAGCTGTTTTTT. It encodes CASSWGRHAGELFF.

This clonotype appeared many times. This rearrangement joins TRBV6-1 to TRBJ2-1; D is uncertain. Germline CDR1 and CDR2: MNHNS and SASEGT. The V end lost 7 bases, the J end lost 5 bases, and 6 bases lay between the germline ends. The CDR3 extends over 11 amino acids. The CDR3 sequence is CASTQHNEQFF. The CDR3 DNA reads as TGTGCCAGCACCCAACACAATGAGCAGTTCTTC.

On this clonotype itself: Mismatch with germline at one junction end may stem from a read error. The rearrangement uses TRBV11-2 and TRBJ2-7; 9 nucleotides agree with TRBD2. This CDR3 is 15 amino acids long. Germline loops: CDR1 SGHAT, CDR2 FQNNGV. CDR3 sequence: CASSSLAGASLEQNF. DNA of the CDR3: TGTGCGAGCAGCTCGTTAGCGGGAGCGAGCCTCGAGCAGAACTTC. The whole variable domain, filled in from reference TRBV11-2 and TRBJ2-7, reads EAGVAQSPRYKIIEKRQSVAFWCNPISGHATLYWYQQILGQGPKLLIQFQNNGVVDDSQLPKDRFSAERLKGVDSTLKIQPAKLEDSAVYLCASSSLAGASLEQNFGPGTRLTVT.

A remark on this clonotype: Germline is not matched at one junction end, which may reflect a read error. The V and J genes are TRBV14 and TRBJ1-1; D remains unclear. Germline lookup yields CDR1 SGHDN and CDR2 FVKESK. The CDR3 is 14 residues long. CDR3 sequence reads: CVSSHRMANTEAFF. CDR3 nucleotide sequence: TGTGTCAGCAGCCATCGGATGGCCAACACTGAAGCTTTCTTT. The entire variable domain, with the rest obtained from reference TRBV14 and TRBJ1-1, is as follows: EAGVTQFPSHSVIEKGQTVTLRCDPISGHDNLYWYRRVMGKEIKFLLHFVKESKQDESGMPNNRFLAERTGGTYSTLKVQPAELEDSGVYFCVSSHRMANTEAFFGQGTRLTVV.

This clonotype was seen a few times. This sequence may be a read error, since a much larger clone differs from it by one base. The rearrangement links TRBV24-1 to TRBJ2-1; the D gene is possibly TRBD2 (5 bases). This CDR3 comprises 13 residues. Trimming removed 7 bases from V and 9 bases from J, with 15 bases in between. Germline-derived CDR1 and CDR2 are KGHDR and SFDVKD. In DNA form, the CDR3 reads TGTGCCACCAGACTAGTGGATCAGACTGAGCAGTTCTTC. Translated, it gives CATRLVDQTEQFF.

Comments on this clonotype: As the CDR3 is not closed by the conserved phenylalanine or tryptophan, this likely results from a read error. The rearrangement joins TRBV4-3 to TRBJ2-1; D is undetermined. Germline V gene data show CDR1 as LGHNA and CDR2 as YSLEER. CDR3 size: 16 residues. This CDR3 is CTSSQDPYSEYNDQFL. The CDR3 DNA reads TGCACCAGCAGCCAAGATCCCTACTCAGAATACAATGATCAGTTCTTA.

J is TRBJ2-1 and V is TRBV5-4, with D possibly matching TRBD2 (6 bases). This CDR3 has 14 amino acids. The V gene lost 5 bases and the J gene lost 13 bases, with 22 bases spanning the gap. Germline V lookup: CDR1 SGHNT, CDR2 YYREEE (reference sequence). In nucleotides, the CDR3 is TGTGCCAGCAGTTTTGGGCGGGGTTACGGTGACCAGTTCTTC. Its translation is CASSFGRGYGDQFF. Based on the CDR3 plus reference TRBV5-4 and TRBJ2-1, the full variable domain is ETGVTQSPTHLIKTRGQQVTLRCSSQSGHNTVSWYQQALGQGPQFIFQYYREEENGRGNFPPRFSGLQFPNYSSELNVNALELDDSALYLCASSFGRGYGDQFFGPGTRLTVL.